A selection of T cell receptor beta chains follows, all from one sample in a study of T cells after yellow fever vaccination. Via MiXCR, TCRdb re-called the 5' RACE reads, giving one row per CDR3 protein. This sample carries hundreds of thousands of distinct CDR3 sequences, 3.6% of them seen once, and the ten largest clones take 23%. The sequences come from PBMCs, collected on the day of the yellow fever booster vaccination. Source of these receptors: a man younger than 35 who received the YFV17D yellow fever vaccine. Each CDR3 is given with its conserved first and last residue. D genes are given only for firm matches. Clone size is shown for a subset of rows, as once, few, many or a class of expanded clone.

D	V	size	J	DNA	CDR3
TRBD2	TRBV6-2/TRBV6-3	few	TRBJ2-5	TGTGCCAGCAGTTTCCCACTAGCGGGGGGCGAAGAGACCCAGTACTTC	CASSFPLAGGEETQYF
.	TRBV5-4	few	TRBJ2-7	TGTGCCAGCAGCTTGGCCAAGGACCCCTACGAGCAGTACTTC	CASSLAKDPYEQYF
TRBD1	TRBV20-1	many	TRBJ1-1	TGCAGTGCTAGGGAGACAGGGGCGGTCACTGAAGCTTTCTTT	CSARETGAVTEAFF
.	TRBV6-6	.	TRBJ1-4	TGTGCCAGCACCCGTCCAGGCCCAACTAATGAAAAACTGTTTTTT	CASTRPGPTNEKLFF
TRBD1	TRBV12-3/TRBV12-4	many	TRBJ2-7	TGTGCCAGCAGTTTAGCGGGACAGGGGGCGGACGAGCAGTACTTC	CASSLAGQGADEQYF
.	TRBV20-1	few	TRBJ2-7	TGCAGTGCTCTCCTCATAAACGAGCAGTACTTC	CSALLINEQYF
TRBD1	TRBV9	many	TRBJ2-5	TGTGCCAGCAGCGTTGAAGGGACAGCCCAAGAGACCCAGTACTTC	CASSVEGTAQETQYF
TRBD2	TRBV7-9	many	TRBJ2-5	TGTGCCAGCAGCTACCTCGGCGGGGGAGAGACCCAGTACTTC	CASSYLGGGETQYF
.	TRBV5-6	many	TRBJ1-6	TGTGCCAGCAGCTTGCAGGCGAATTCACCCCTCCACTTT	CASSLQANSPLHF
.	TRBV20-1	few	TRBJ2-7	TGCAGTGCTAGAGGGTTGGCAGAAACTCCCTACGAGCAGTACTTC	CSARGLAETPYEQYF
.	TRBV5-1	many	TRBJ2-3	TGCGCCAGCAGCTTCCCGAGAAGAGCGGGTTCGAGCACAGATACGCAGTATTTT	CASSFPRRAGSSTDTQYF
.	TRBV11-1	many	TRBJ1-2	TGTGCCAGCAGCCGGGTTCTGGGCTACACCTTC	CASSRVLGYTF